This TCR beta chain was captured in a study of cytomegalovirus exposure and HLA in healthy donors. General observations from the study: With high specificity and sensitivity, the classifier reportedly diagnosed cytomegalovirus status. Indistinguishable V segments, including TRBV6-2 and TRBV6-3, were excluded. Presence/absence analysis assumed near-uniform sequencing depth across donors. Sequence variants that were highly shared formed a cluster that was likely a sequencing artifact.

Concerning this clone: As yet, its antigen is unknown.

The ends lost 0 bases at V and 1 base at J; junction bases unmatched: 3. The CDR3 length is 16 residues. Germline lookup yields CDR1 LNHNV and CDR2 YYDKDF (reference sequence). This PCR relied on a set of 60 Vbeta primers and 13 Jbeta primers. The table came from immunoSEQ multiplex PCR; TCRdb's copy has only in-frame clones and leaves some out. The sample contains around 99,000 clones, around three quarters of which appear only once. The clonotype comes from a male donor in good health and CMV-seronegative. The sample taken for sequencing was PBMCs. The chain recombines TRBV15 with TRBJ2-1; 7 positions agree with TRBD2. This CDR3 reads CATSREGSGSYNEQFF. The CDR3 nucleotides read TGTGCCACCAGCAGAGAGGGTAGCGGGTCCTACAATGAGCAGTTCTTC.